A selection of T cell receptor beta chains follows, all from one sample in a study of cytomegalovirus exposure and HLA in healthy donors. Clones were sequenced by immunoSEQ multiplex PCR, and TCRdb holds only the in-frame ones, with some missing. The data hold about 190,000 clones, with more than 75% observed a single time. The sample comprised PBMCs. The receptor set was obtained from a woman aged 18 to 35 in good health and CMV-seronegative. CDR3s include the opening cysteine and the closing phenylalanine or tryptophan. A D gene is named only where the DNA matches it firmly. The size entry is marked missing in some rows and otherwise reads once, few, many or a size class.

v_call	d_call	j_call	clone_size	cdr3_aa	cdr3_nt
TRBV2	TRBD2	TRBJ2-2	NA	CASRAGTSGRTGELFF	TGTGCCAGCCGCGCCGGGACTAGCGGGAGGACCGGGGAGCTGTTTTTT
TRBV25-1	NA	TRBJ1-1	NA	CASSELGGDTEAFF	TGTGCCAGCAGTGAATTGGGGGGGGATACTGAAGCTTTCTTT
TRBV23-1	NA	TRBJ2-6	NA	CASSRTSQQSRANVLTF	TGCGCCAGCAGTAGGACATCGCAACAAAGTCGGGCCAACGTCCTGACTTTC
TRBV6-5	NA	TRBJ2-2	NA	CASTVRETSTGELFF	TGTGCCAGCACAGTACGGGAGACTAGCACCGGGGAGCTGTTTTTT
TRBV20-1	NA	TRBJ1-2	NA	CSAAGYGYTF	TGCAGTGCCGCAGGGTATGGCTACACCTTC
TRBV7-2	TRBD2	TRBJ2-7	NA	CASSYVEVGGYEQYF	TGTGCCAGCAGCTATGTTGAGGTGGGGGGGTACGAGCAGTACTTC
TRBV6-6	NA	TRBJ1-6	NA	CASSYRDKGNSPLHF	TGTGCCAGCAGTTACCGGGACAAGGGGAATTCACCCCTCCACTTT
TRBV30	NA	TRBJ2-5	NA	CACTTEKETQYF	TGTGCCTGTACGACAGAAAAAGAGACCCAGTACTTC
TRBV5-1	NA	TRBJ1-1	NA	CASSRTGGPLPIEAFF	TGCGCCAGCAGTCGGACGGGGGGGCCCCTCCCAATTGAAGCTTTCTTT
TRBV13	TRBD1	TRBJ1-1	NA	CASSPRDSIATEAFF	TGTGCCAGCAGCCCCCGGGACAGCATCGCCACTGAAGCTTTCTTT
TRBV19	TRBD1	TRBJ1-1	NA	CASSIEEGGSTEAFF	TGTGCCAGTAGTATTGAGGAAGGGGGCAGCACTGAAGCTTTCTTT
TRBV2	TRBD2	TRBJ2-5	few	CASSARSSGGETQYF	TGTGCCAGCAGCGCCCGTTCTAGCGGGGGAGAGACCCAGTACTTC
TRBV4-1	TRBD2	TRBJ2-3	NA	CASSRGGLVGLGDTQYF	TGCGCCAGCAGCCGAGGTGGACTAGTCGGTCTAGGCGATACGCAGTATTTT
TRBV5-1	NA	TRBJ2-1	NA	CASYSGGSYNEQFF	TGCGCCAGCTATAGCGGAGGCTCCTACAATGAGCAGTTCTTC
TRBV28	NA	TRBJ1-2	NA	CASSLSWQGKPHGYTF	TGTGCCAGCAGTTTATCCTGGCAGGGGAAGCCCCATGGCTACACCTTC
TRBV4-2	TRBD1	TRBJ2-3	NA	CASSQDLRGQGTDTQYF	TGTGCCAGCAGCCAAGATTTAAGAGGACAGGGCACAGATACGCAGTATTTT